This passage covers 19 T cell receptor beta chains from one sample sequenced in a study of shared clonotypes between healthy human individuals. Profiled with immunoSEQ multiplex PCR; TCRdb holds only in-frame clones, not every one. The sample lists approximately 2,300,000 clones; approximately 90% were seen once. Source material: naive CD4+ T cells from PBMCs. Subset meaning: CD45RA+ positively selected. These receptor sequences come from a man aged 18 to 29 in good health. Some clones in this sample may be carry-over from other donors' samples.

Worth noting for this clone: Other DNA sequences from this sample encode an identical CDR3 as well. V and J are TRBV5-1 and TRBJ1-2; D is unclear. The germline V gene has CDR1 SGHRS and CDR2 YFSETQ. V lost 0 bases and J 4 bases, leaving 7 bases between the germline ends. There are 13 residues in the CDR3. CDR3 region: CASSLAEGYGYTF. CDR3 DNA sequence: TGCGCCAGCAGCTTGGCCGAGGGCTATGGCTACACCTTC.

V is TRBV7-6 and J is TRBJ2-7, with D perhaps TRBD2 (6 bases). Trimming removed 7 bases from V and 4 bases from J, with 32 bases in between. The CDR3 length is 19 residues. The germline V gene encodes CDR1 SGHVS and CDR2 FNYEAQ. CDR3 nucleotide sequence: TGTGCCAGCAAGCCACGGGCGGGGCGGCGGAACTTATTGGGATACGAGCAGTACTTC. Translating it yields CASKPRAGRRNLLGYEQYF.

This chain links TRBV25-1 with TRBJ2-3; D may be TRBD1 (6 bases). Germline CDR1 reads MGHDK; CDR2 reads SYGVNS. The CDR3 extends over 16 amino acids. The V end was cut by 1 base, the J end by 1 base, with 12 bases between. The CDR3 region has the DNA TGTGCCAGCAGTGAATTCCAGGGGAGCGGCACAGATACGCAGTATTTT. It codes for CASSEFQGSGTDTQYF.

The CDR3 loop reads CSVPGQIYNEQFF. In DNA, the CDR3 is TGCAGCGTTCCGGGACAGATATACAATGAGCAGTTCTTC. V is TRBV29-1 and J is TRBJ2-1; 7 positions match TRBD1. The length of the CDR3 is 13 residues. CDR1 and CDR2 (germline): SQVTM, ANQGSEA. J gave up 4 bases and V 5 bases, and 5 bases lay outside the gene matches.

V is TRBV25-1 and J is TRBJ2-7; 16 bases are shared with TRBD2. From germline, CDR1 is MGHDK and CDR2 SYGVNS. The CDR3 sequence is 16 residues long. V lost 6 bases and J lost 7; bases outside the gene matches: 9. CDR3 amino acids: CASSAGTSGRGGEQYF. DNA for the CDR3: TGTGCCAGCAGCGCCGGGACTAGCGGGAGGGGAGGAGAGCAGTACTTC.

Regarding this clone: Other DNA sequences of this sample code for an identical CDR3. V is TRBV5-1 and J is TRBJ2-2; D is uncertain. Germline V gene lookup returns CDR1 SGHRS and CDR2 YFSETQ. The CDR3 consists of 14 residues. V was trimmed by 0 bases and J by 2 bases, leaving 5 bases between them. The CDR3 region is CASSLGQNTGELFF. CDR3 DNA: TGCGCCAGCAGCTTGGGCCAAAACACCGGGGAGCTGTTTTTT.

Details on this clone: In the same sample, other DNA sequences code for this CDR3. This chain uses TRBV5-1 with TRBJ2-1; 12 bases are shared with TRBD2. CDR1 is SGHRS, CDR2 YFSETQ, per germline. The CDR3 is 15 amino acids. The J segment lost 7 bases and the V segment lost 0 bases, leaving 2 bases of the junction unmatched. The CDR3 sequence: CASSLGLAGANEQFF. The CDR3, as DNA: TGCGCCAGCAGCTTGGGACTAGCGGGAGCGAATGAGCAGTTCTTC.

On this clone: At the DNA level, this CDR3 is encoded by other sequences in the same sample as well. This chain uses TRBV7-3 with TRBJ2-2, with D perhaps TRBD1 (6 bases). The CDR3 is made up of 16 amino acids. V was cut by 1 base and J by 2 bases, with 11 bases left in between. The germline V gene encodes CDR1 SGHTA and CDR2 FQGTGA. The CDR3 bases are TGTGCCAGCAGCTTAATAGGGGGAACTAACACCGGGGAGCTGTTTTTT. Its translation is CASSLIGGTNTGELFF.

The CDR3 sequence: CASRGTGGKLFF. Written as DNA, the CDR3 is TGTGCCAGCAGGGGGACAGGGGGAAAACTGTTTTTT. The chain has TRBV6-5 and TRBJ1-4, with TRBD1 matching over 11 bases. The CDR3 length is 12 residues. Germline assignment: CDR1 MNHEY and CDR2 SVGAGI. Losses at the gene ends were 6 bases for V and 10 bases for J; bases not matched to a gene: 1.

This clone was seen once. V usage is TRBV28 and J usage is TRBJ2-5, with 7 bases that match TRBD2. From germline, CDR1 is MDHEN and CDR2 SYDVKM. V trimming: 4 bases; J trimming: 4 bases; junction bases outside the gene matches: 12. The CDR3 is 16 amino acids. The CDR3 spells CASSSATRLALETQYF. CDR3 bases: TGTGCCAGCAGTTCCGCGACGCGACTAGCACTAGAGACCCAGTACTTC. Based on the CDR3 plus reference TRBV28 and TRBJ2-5, the full variable domain is DVKVTQSSRYLVKRTGEKVFLECVQDMDHENMFWYRQDPGLGLRLIYFSYDVKMKEKGDIPEGYSVSREKKERFSLILESASTNQTSMYLCASSSATRLALETQYFGPGTRLLVL.

The chain joins TRBV9 to TRBJ2-2; 7 nucleotides match TRBD1. Trimming took 4 bases from V and 7 from J; bases not matched to a gene: 10. The germline V gene encodes CDR1 SGDLS and CDR2 YYNGEE. The CDR3 covers 15 residues. The CDR3 sequence is CASSRATGAVGELFF. As DNA, the CDR3 is TGTGCCAGCAGCCGAGCAACAGGGGCAGTCGGGGAGCTGTTTTTT. Full variable domain (remainder filled in from reference TRBV9 and TRBJ2-2): DSGVTQTPKHLITATGQRVTLRCSPRSGDLSVYWYQQSLDQGLQFLIQYYNGEERAKGNILERFSAQQFPDLHSELNLSSLELGDSALYFCASSRATGAVGELFFGEGSRLTVL.

The chain employs TRBV9 and TRBJ2-5; no clear D. This CDR3 comprises 15 residues. Looked up from germline, CDR1 is SGDLS and CDR2 is YYNGEE. V dropped 0 bases and J dropped 5 bases, with 14 bases sitting between them. The DNA for the CDR3 is TGTGCCAGCAGCGTAGGGGCCCGCCCGCGGGAGACCCAGTACTTC. Its protein is CASSVGARPRETQYF.

Points on this clone: A read error may account for a junction end that differs from germline. The chain recombines TRBV28 with TRBJ2-6; maybe TRBD1 (5 bases). CDR3 length equals 15 residues. CDR1 is MDHEN and CDR2 is SYDVKM in the germline V gene. The CDR3 DNA sequence: TGTGCCAGCAGCCCCCCTCTCTCTGGGGCCAACGTCCTGACTTTT. This encodes CASSPPLSGANVLTF.

The V and J genes are TRBV28 and TRBJ1-1, with a tentative D call TRBD1 (5 bases). The CDR3 consists of 14 residues. The germline V gene has CDR1 MDHEN and CDR2 SYDVKM. V shed 1 base and J shed 5 bases, with 11 bases lying between them. The chain's CDR3 is CASSLLGLRTEAFF. In DNA form, the CDR3 reads TGTGCCAGCAGTTTATTGGGGCTGAGGACTGAAGCTTTCTTT.

The CDR3 spells CARGAPYGYTF. As DNA, the CDR3 is TGTGCCAGGGGGGCCCCTTATGGCTACACCTTC. The chain couples TRBV6-5 to TRBJ1-2; TRBD1 is a possible D gene (6 bases). This CDR3 is 11 amino acids long. V lost 9 bases and J lost 5, with 10 bases in between. Germline V gives CDR1 MNHEY, CDR2 SVGAGI.

This rearrangement joins TRBV7-9 to TRBJ2-1, with D possibly being TRBD2 (5 bases). V was cut by 4 bases and J by 8 bases, with 15 bases left in between. The germline CDR1 and CDR2 sequences are SEHNR and FQNEAQ (reference sequence). This CDR3 comprises 14 residues. CDR3 loop: CASSSDGVSYEQFF. CDR3 nucleotides: TGTGCCAGCAGCTCAGACGGGGTCTCTTATGAGCAGTTCTTC.

The chain joins TRBV14 to TRBJ1-1, with D uncertain. The CDR3 is made up of 15 amino acids. Germline-derived CDR1 and CDR2 are SGHDN and FVKESK. Trimming took 4 bases from V and 6 from J, leaving 18 bases between them. As DNA, the CDR3 is TGTGCCAGCAGCCGCACTTTGACCCCGGGCGCTGAAGCTTTCTTT. It yields the protein CASSRTLTPGAEAFF.

J is TRBJ1-2 and V is TRBV9; possible D gene TRBD1, 6 bases. The CDR3 sequence is 14 residues long. Trimming stripped 7 bases from V and 0 bases from J, with 13 bases between. Per germline, CDR1 SGDLS and CDR2 YYNGEE. CDR3 in amino acids: CASGRQDPNYGYTF. The CDR3 DNA sequence: TGTGCCAGCGGGAGACAGGATCCTAACTATGGCTACACCTTC.

The chain carries TRBV28 and TRBJ2-7; D could derive from TRBD1 or TRBD2 (5 bases each). In germline, CDR1 is MDHEN, CDR2 SYDVKM. Between the trimmed V and J ends, which lost 6 bases and 2 bases, there was a span of 23 bases. This CDR3 contains 17 residues. CDR3 amino acids: CASRQRRAGPGAYEQYF. The CDR3 region has the DNA TGTGCCAGCAGGCAGAGACGGGCAGGGCCCGGGGCCTACGAGCAGTACTTC.